This T cell receptor beta chain is drawn from a study of T cells after yellow fever vaccination. In TCRdb, the 5' RACE reads were re-called with MiXCR into one record per CDR3 protein. The repertoire has about 220,000 distinct CDR3 sequences, under 3.5% of them found once; the top ten carry 2.5% to 3.5%. At least ten counts were recorded for this clonotype. CDR1 KGHSH and CDR2 LQKENI come from the germline V gene. This CDR3 contains 14 residues. Trimming cost V 3 bases and J 4 bases, with 11 bases left between them. The rearrangement links TRBV18 to TRBJ2-3; D not certain. The sequenced sample was CD4+ T cells sorted from PBMCs, obtained 10 days after the yellow fever booster vaccination. The TCR comes from a man aged 18 to 30 who received the YFV17D yellow fever vaccine. The CDR3 reads CASSPSSGPDTQYF. CDR3 coding DNA: TGTGCCAGCTCACCTAGCTCCGGACCAGATACGCAGTATTTT.